The 10 T cell receptor beta chains in this list originate from one sample, sequenced in a study of T cells after yellow fever vaccination. MiXCR was run by TCRdb on the 5' RACE reads, yielding one entry per CDR3 protein. The table lists 600,000 to 750,000 distinct CDR3 sequences, 12% of them singletons, with under 15% in the top ten. The sample consisted of PBMCs, taken on the day of the yellow fever booster vaccination. The receptors were gathered from a man aged 30 to 45 who received the YFV17D yellow fever vaccine.

The chain recombines TRBV9 with TRBJ1-1; D is undetermined. There are 14 residues in the CDR3. CDR1 and CDR2 (germline): SGDLS, YYNGEE. Trimming took off 3 bases at V and 0 bases at J, with 9 bases between the two ends. CDR3 region: CASSAIGMNTEAFF. As DNA, the CDR3 is TGTGCCAGCAGCGCGATCGGCATGAACACTGAAGCTTTCTTT. The full variable domain, with the rest looked up from reference TRBV9 and TRBJ1-1, is DSGVTQTPKHLITATGQRVTLRCSPRSGDLSVYWYQQSLDQGLQFLIQYYNGEERAKGNILERFSAQQFPDLHSELNLSSLELGDSALYFCASSAIGMNTEAFFGQGTRLTVV.

This clonotype was seen only a few times. The chain joins TRBV18 to TRBJ2-2, with 14 bases lining up with TRBD2. This CDR3 contains 15 residues. CDR1 and CDR2 (germline): KGHSH, LQKENI. Germline trimming cut 6 bases from V and 9 bases from J; bases unmatched to any gene: 6. The CDR3 sequence: CASSPGLAGERELFF. The CDR3 DNA sequence: TGTGCCAGCTCTCCGGGACTAGCGGGAGAACGGGAGCTGTTTTTT.

The chain is built from TRBV4-1 and TRBJ2-1; TRBD2 matches at 7 bases. With 5 bases clipped from V and 0 bases from J, the junction kept 7 bases outside the gene matches. The CDR3 is made up of 16 amino acids. Germline V gives CDR1 MGHRA, CDR2 YSYEKL. The CDR3 loop is CASSGGDGSSYNEQFF. In nucleotides, the CDR3 is TGCGCCAGCAGCGGGGGGGACGGGAGCTCCTACAATGAGCAGTTCTTC.

This clonotype appeared a few times. This chain joins TRBV7-9 and TRBJ2-7, with D perhaps TRBD1 or TRBD2 (5 bases each). Trimming took 5 bases from V and 7 from J, leaving 15 bases between them. CDR3 length: 13 amino acids. Germline V gives CDR1 SEHNR, CDR2 FQNEAQ (reference sequence). CDR3 loop: CASSLRDSGEQYF. The CDR3 DNA follows: TGTGCCAGCAGCCTCCGGGATTCAGGGGAGCAGTACTTC. The full variable domain, its missing parts supplied by reference TRBV7-9 and TRBJ2-7, is DTGVSQNPRHKITKRGQNVTFRCDPISEHNRLYWYRQTLGQGPEFLTYFQNEAQLEKSRLLSDRFSAERPKGSFSTLEIQRTEQGDSAMYLCASSLRDSGEQYFGPGTRLTVT.

This clonotype was observed a handful of times. The chain has TRBV7-2 and TRBJ2-5; perhaps TRBD2 as D (5 bases). The germline gives CDR1 SGHTA, CDR2 FQGNSA. V was shortened by 1 base and J by 7 bases, with 7 bases between the two germline ends. This CDR3 is built from 12 residues. The CDR3 nucleotides read TGTGCCAGCAGCTTAGTTGGAGGGACCCAGTACTTC. Translated: CASSLVGGTQYF. Variable domain in full (rest from reference TRBV7-2 and TRBJ2-5): GAGVSQSPSNKVTEKGKDVELRCDPISGHTALYWYRQSLGQGLEFLIYFQGNSAPDKSGLPSDRFSAERTGGSVSTLTIQRTQQEDSAVYLCASSLVGGTQYFGPGTRLLVL.

The chain joins TRBV14 to TRBJ2-7; 8 bases line up with TRBD2. The J segment lost 6 bases and the V segment lost 4 bases, leaving 8 bases of the junction unmatched. Germline V CDR1 and CDR2: SGHDN, FVKESK. This CDR3 is built from 14 residues. CDR3 protein: CASSLPGAGGEQYF. CDR3 sequence (DNA): TGTGCCAGCAGCCTCCCAGGGGCGGGGGGCGAGCAGTACTTC.

This clonotype occurred a few times. J is TRBJ2-1 and V is TRBV14, with 8 bases lining up with TRBD2. This CDR3 spans 16 amino acids. V trimming: 4 bases; J trimming: 2 bases; junction bases outside the gene matches: 7. Germline lookup yields CDR1 SGHDN and CDR2 FVKESK. The chain's CDR3 is CASSPPTAGAYNEQFF. CDR3 nucleotide sequence: TGTGCCAGCAGCCCCCCCACAGCGGGAGCCTACAATGAGCAGTTCTTC.

This clonotype was seen repeatedly, ten times or more. The chain joins TRBV5-1 to TRBJ2-7; TRBD2 might be the D (5 bases). Per the germline V gene, CDR1 is SGHRS and CDR2 is YFSETQ. CDR3 size: 13 residues. V shed 2 bases and J shed 2 bases, with 8 bases lying between them. CDR3 in DNA: TGCGCCAGCAGCTTCGGGATCGCCTACGAGCAGTACTTC. Its protein is CASSFGIAYEQYF.

This sequence joins TRBV27 and TRBJ1-5, with 9 nucleotides matching TRBD1. CDR1 and CDR2 (germline): MNHEY, SMNVEV (reference sequence). The CDR3 is made up of 15 amino acids. V trimming: 4 bases; J trimming: 5 bases; junction bases outside the gene matches: 6. Written as DNA, the CDR3 is TGTGCCAGCAGTTCCCGGGACAGGGTGGATCAGCCCCAGCATTTT. Translated, it gives CASSSRDRVDQPQHF.

The V and J genes are TRBV29-1 and TRBJ2-7; 14 positions match TRBD2. Germline assignment: CDR1 SQVTM and CDR2 ANQGSEA. This CDR3 has 14 amino acids. V dropped 5 bases and J dropped 5; count of bases not matched to a gene: 5. CDR3 DNA sequence: TGCAGCGTTTCTAGGACTAGCGGGAGGAACGAGCAGTACTTC. Encoded protein: CSVSRTSGRNEQYF.